One and the same sample provided the 8 T cell receptor beta chains below, sequenced in a study of blood T cells in healthy people across ages. Using a J-beta primer mix together with a sample-barcoded 5' primer, a second PCR was run for about 6 to 11 cycles. Using its own MiXCR run on the 5' RACE reads, TCRdb lists one record per CDR3 protein. This sample has some 640,000 distinct CDR3 sequences, with 45% to 50% found just once. Sequenced material: blood. The receptors shown here come from a woman aged 55-69 years in good health.

This CDR3 reads CASIGHNEQFF. In nucleotides, the CDR3 is TGTGCCAGCATAGGGCACAATGAGCAGTTCTTC. The chain joins TRBV6-1 to TRBJ2-1; D gene uncertain. CDR3 length: 11 amino acids. Between the trimmed V and J ends, which lost 7 bases and 5 bases, there was a span of 6 bases. Germline CDR1 MNHNS, CDR2 SASEGT.

The genes are TRBV7-2 and TRBJ2-5; 7 positions match TRBD2. The germline CDR1 and CDR2 sequences are SGHTA and FQGNSA. The CDR3 totals 18 residues. After removal of 0 bases from V and 5 bases from J, the junction contained 15 bases not matched to a gene. The CDR3 sequence is CASSLASFWGRAWETQYF. The CDR3 DNA reads as TGTGCCAGCAGCTTAGCCTCGTTTTGGGGGAGGGCCTGGGAGACCCAGTACTTC.

The chain combines TRBV2 with TRBJ1-1; D remains unclear. CDR1 is SNHLY, CDR2 FYNNEI, per germline. This CDR3 spans 14 amino acids. V lost 1 base, J lost 3 bases, and 9 bases lay in between. CDR3 DNA: TGTGCCAGCAGTGAAGTGGTGATAGACACTGAAGCTTTCTTT. It is translated as CASSEVVIDTEAFF.

J is TRBJ2-7 and V is TRBV27, with TRBD2 identical over 7 bases. The germline V gene encodes CDR1 MNHEY and CDR2 SMNVEV (reference sequence). This CDR3 comprises 13 residues. V lost 7 bases, J lost 1 base, and 4 bases stayed unmatched. The CDR3 protein is CASTPAGSYEQYF. Here the CDR3 DNA reads TGTGCCAGCACCCCAGCGGGATCCTACGAGCAGTACTTC.

This clonotype showed up just a few times. The J gene is TRBJ2-6, the V gene TRBV5-1; D is unresolved. Germline-derived CDR1 and CDR2 are SGHRS and YFSETQ. The CDR3 covers 16 residues. Trimming stripped 3 bases from V and 0 bases from J, with 10 bases between. The DNA for the CDR3 is TGCGCCAGCAGCTCCTCAGGAAACTCTGGGGCCAACGTCCTGACTTTC. Encoded protein: CASSSSGNSGANVLTF. The variable domain in full, with the rest retrieved from reference TRBV5-1 and TRBJ2-6, is KAGVTQTPRYLIKTRGQQVTLSCSPISGHRSVSWYQQTPGQGLQFLFEYFSETQRNKGNFPGRFSGRQFSNSRSEMNVSTLELGDSALYLCASSSSGNSGANVLTFGAGSRLTVL.

This clonotype was seen just once. This chain joins TRBV24-1 and TRBJ2-7; TRBD1 aligns across 9 bases. Germline CDR1 reads KGHDR; CDR2 reads SFDVKD. V was pared by 5 bases and J by 7 bases, with 11 bases of the junction left unmatched. This CDR3 is 15 amino acids long. The CDR3 loop reads CATSARDRAHNEQYF. The CDR3 nucleotides read TGTGCCACCAGTGCCAGGGACAGGGCACACAATGAGCAGTACTTC.

V is TRBV10-3 and J is TRBJ1-6; no definite D call. Germline V gene sequence: CDR1 ENHRY, CDR2 SYGVKD. Trimming removed 7 bases from V and 5 bases from J, with 12 bases in between. CDR3 size: 14 residues. This chain's CDR3 is CAITRTIDNSPLHF. The CDR3 coding sequence is TGTGCCATCACTCGGACGATTGATAATTCACCCCTCCACTTT.

This chain joins TRBV4-2 and TRBJ1-1; D is unclear. Germline V gene lookup returns CDR1 LGHNA and CDR2 YNFKEQ. CDR3 length: 13 amino acids. V lost 1 base and J lost 3, with 6 bases in between. The CDR3 DNA follows: TGTGCCAGCAGCCAAGGATGGGACACTGAAGCTTTCTTT. The encoded protein is CASSQGWDTEAFF.